These 7 T cell receptor beta chains were all obtained from the same sample, sequenced in a study of T cell repertoires in cytomegalovirus infection. TCRdb re-called the reads through MiXCR, storing one row per CDR3 protein. The sample lists roughly 860,000 distinct CDR3 sequences, roughly 33% occurring once. For these receptors, no antigen is known. This sample comprised cultured CD8+ T cells from PBMCs, obtained from culture after CMV antigen stimulation. The receptors here all came from a human donor in good health (CMV status not recorded). Some clones in this sample may be carry-over from other donors' samples.

V gene TRBV10-3 combines with J gene TRBJ2-2, with no clear D. CDR1 and CDR2 from the germline V gene are ENHRY and SYGVKD. This CDR3 contains 15 residues. V lost 3 bases and J lost 4, with 12 bases in between. The CDR3: CAISDSEKGTGELFF. The DNA of the CDR3 is TGTGCCATCAGTGACTCGGAAAAGGGCACCGGGGAGCTGTTTTTT.

The J gene is TRBJ1-1, the V gene TRBV7-6; D possibly corresponds to TRBD1 (5 bases). Trimming pared 8 bases from V and 7 bases from J, leaving 8 bases between. The CDR3 contains 10 residues. Germline V lookup: CDR1 SGHVS, CDR2 FNYEAQ. CDR3 loop: CASQQVEAFF. The CDR3 nucleotides read TGTGCCAGCCAACAGGTTGAAGCTTTCTTT. The full variable domain, completed using reference TRBV7-6 and TRBJ1-1, is GAGVSQSPRYKVTKRGQDVALRCDPISGHVSLYWYRQALGQGPEFLTYFNYEAQQDKSGLPNDRFSAERPEGSISTLTIQRTEQRDSAMYRCASQQVEAFFGQGTRLTVV.

This clonotype was observed a handful of times. The V and J genes are TRBV9 and TRBJ2-7; D perhaps matches TRBD1 (6 bases). Per the germline V gene, CDR1 is SGDLS and CDR2 is YYNGEE. CDR3 length: 13 amino acids. Deletions cut 0 bases from V and 6 bases from J, with 10 bases between. The CDR3 DNA is TGTGCCAGCAGCGTAGAGCAGGGGAGCGAGCAGTACGTC. This encodes CASSVEQGSEQYV.

The V call is TRBV20-1, the J call TRBJ1-2, with a possible D match to TRBD1 (5 bases). Germline lookup yields CDR1 DFQATT and CDR2 SNEGSKA (reference sequence). The V and J ends lost 4 bases and 2 bases respectively, with 17 bases between them. This CDR3 is 15 amino acids long. This CDR3 is CSAIPPGRKNYGYTF. CDR3 bases: TGCAGTGCTATCCCACCGGGACGAAAAAACTATGGCTACACCTTC.

This clonotype has more than one count but fewer than ten. V gene TRBV27 combines with J gene TRBJ2-7; 11 nucleotides match TRBD1. Germline CDR1 MNHEY, CDR2 SMNVEV (reference sequence). The CDR3 length is 14 residues. Germline trimming cut 8 bases from V and 2 bases from J; bases unmatched to any gene: 5. The chain's CDR3 is CASGRDRGTYEQYV. CDR3 coding DNA: TGTGCCAGCGGTCGGGACAGGGGGACCTACGAGCAGTACGTC.

The chain couples TRBV11-3 to TRBJ2-7; TRBD2 is a possible D gene (6 bases). The germline V gene encodes CDR1 SGHNT and CDR2 YENEEA. Trimming took 0 bases from V and 0 from J, leaving 12 bases between them. The CDR3 spans 16 residues. CDR3 amino acids: CASSLDGTQSSYEQYV. Here the CDR3 DNA reads TGTGCCAGCAGCTTAGATGGGACTCAGAGCTCCTACGAGCAGTACGTC.

This clonotype was recorded a few times. CDR3 protein: CSASSGGAANEQFF. The CDR3 bases are TGCAGTGCTAGCAGCGGGGGGGCAGCCAATGAGCAGTTCTTC. V gene TRBV20-1 combines with J gene TRBJ2-1; 10 nucleotides align to TRBD2. The CDR3 spans 14 residues. Per the germline V gene, CDR1 is DFQATT and CDR2 is SNEGSKA (reference sequence). V was pared by 3 bases and J by 6 bases, with 5 bases of the junction left unmatched.